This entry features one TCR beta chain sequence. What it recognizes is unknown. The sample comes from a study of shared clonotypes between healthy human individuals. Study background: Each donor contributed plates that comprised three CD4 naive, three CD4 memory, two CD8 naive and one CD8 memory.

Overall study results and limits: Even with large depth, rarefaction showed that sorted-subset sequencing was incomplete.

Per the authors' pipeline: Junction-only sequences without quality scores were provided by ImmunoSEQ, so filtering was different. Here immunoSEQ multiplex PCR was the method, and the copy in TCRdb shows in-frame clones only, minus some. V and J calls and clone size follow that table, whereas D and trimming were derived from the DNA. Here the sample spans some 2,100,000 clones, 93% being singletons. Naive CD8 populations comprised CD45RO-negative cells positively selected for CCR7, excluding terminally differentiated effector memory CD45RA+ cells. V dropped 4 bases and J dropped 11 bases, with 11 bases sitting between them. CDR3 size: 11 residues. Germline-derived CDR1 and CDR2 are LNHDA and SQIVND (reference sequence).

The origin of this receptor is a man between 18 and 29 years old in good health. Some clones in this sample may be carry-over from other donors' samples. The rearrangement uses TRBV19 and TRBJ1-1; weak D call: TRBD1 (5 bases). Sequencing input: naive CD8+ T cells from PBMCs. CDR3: CASSTRQMAFF. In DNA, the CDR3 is TGTGCCAGTAGTACCCGACAGATGGCTTTCTTT. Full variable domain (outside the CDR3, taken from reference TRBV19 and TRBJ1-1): DGGITQSPKYLFRKEGQNVTLSCEQNLNHDAMYWYRQDPGQGLRLIYYSQIVNDFQKGDIAEGYSVSREKKESFPLTVTSAQKNPTAFYLCASSTRQMAFFGQGTRLTVV.